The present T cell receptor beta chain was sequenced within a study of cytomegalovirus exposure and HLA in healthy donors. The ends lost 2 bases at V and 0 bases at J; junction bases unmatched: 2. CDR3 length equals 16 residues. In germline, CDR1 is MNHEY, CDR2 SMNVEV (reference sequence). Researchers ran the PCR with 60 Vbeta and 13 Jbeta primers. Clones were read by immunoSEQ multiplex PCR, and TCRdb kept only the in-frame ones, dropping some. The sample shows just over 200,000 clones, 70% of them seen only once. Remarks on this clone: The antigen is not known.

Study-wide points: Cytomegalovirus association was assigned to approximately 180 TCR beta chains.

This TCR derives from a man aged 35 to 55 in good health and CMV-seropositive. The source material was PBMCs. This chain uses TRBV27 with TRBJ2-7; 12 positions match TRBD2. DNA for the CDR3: TGTGCCAGCAGTTTAACTAGCGGGGGGATCTCCTACGAGCAGTACTTC. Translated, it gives CASSLTSGGISYEQYF.